This T cell receptor (beta chain) was recorded in a study of blood T cell repertoires in COVID-19. This clone was seen just once. Sequencing was performed with immunoSEQ multiplex PCR; in TCRdb, only in-frame clones are kept and a portion is missing. The sample lists around 150,000 clones, around 79% seen once, with approximately 11% in the top ten. Everyone who took part was 18 to 89 years old, and they came from 20 to 25 US areas. Recovery among Cohort 3 donors was established by two negative PCRs, clearance, or symptom resolution. This sequence originates from a man aged 50-59 years who had recovered from COVID-19. The specimen sequenced was PBMCs or T cells enriched from blood (not recorded which).

CDR3 residues: CASSVGNSPLHF. As DNA, the CDR3 is TGTGCCAGCAGCGTCGGGAATTCACCCCTCCACTTT. V and J are TRBV9 and TRBJ1-6; no definite D call. The germline V gene encodes CDR1 SGDLS and CDR2 YYNGEE. The CDR3 sequence is 12 residues long. V dropped 2 bases and J dropped 7 bases, with 4 bases sitting between them.